The next 28 T cell receptor beta chains were all read from a single sample in a study of shared clonotypes between healthy human individuals. TCRdb's table, derived via immunoSEQ multiplex PCR, lists solely in-frame clones and lacks some. The table has about 530,000 clones, 90% to 96% seen once. The sample was naive CD4+ T cells sorted from blood. The subset: CD45RA+ positively selected. The origin of the receptors is a woman in her thirties in good health.

This chain joins TRBV5-1 and TRBJ1-4; D gene unclear. Germline V CDR1 and CDR2: SGHRS, YFSETQ. The CDR3 length is 13 residues. Between the trimmed V and J ends, which lost 5 bases and 8 bases, there was a span of 13 bases. CDR3 sequence: CASRSDIGEKLFF. The CDR3 bases are TGCGCCAGCAGGAGTGACATCGGAGAAAAACTGTTTTTT.

The chain has TRBV29-1 and TRBJ1-1; TRBD1 matches at 8 bases. The trim removed 6 bases at V and 10 bases at J, leaving 16 bases unmatched. The CDR3 extends over 14 amino acids. Germline V lookup: CDR1 SQVTM, CDR2 ANQGSEA. The CDR3 nucleotides read TGCAGCGTGCACCCCACGACAGGGGATAACGTAGCTTTCTTT. Translation: CSVHPTTGDNVAFF.

The V gene is TRBV27, the J gene TRBJ1-1; D gene ambiguous. Germline CDR1 MNHEY, CDR2 SMNVEV (reference sequence). V lost 3 bases, J lost 3 bases, and 8 bases lay in between. CDR3 length equals 13 residues. The CDR3 is CASSFGVDTEAFF. The CDR3 nucleotides are TGTGCCAGCAGTTTTGGGGTGGACACTGAAGCTTTCTTT.

The chain is built from TRBV19 and TRBJ1-5; D gene ambiguous. CDR3 length equals 15 residues. V was shortened by 7 bases and J by 0 bases, with 13 bases between the two germline ends. The germline CDR1 and CDR2 sequences are LNHDA and SQIVND (reference sequence). CDR3 sequence: CASIEDYYSNQPQHF. In DNA, the CDR3 is TGTGCCAGTATAGAAGATTATTATAGCAATCAGCCCCAGCATTTT.

The chain carries TRBV6-4 and TRBJ1-2; D is uncertain. This CDR3 comprises 12 residues. Deletions cut 7 bases from V and 7 bases from J, with 13 bases between. From germline, CDR1 is MRHNA and CDR2 SNTAGT. Written as DNA, the CDR3 is TGTGCCAGCACCAACTTCTTGGGTGGCTACACCTTC. As protein: CASTNFLGGYTF.

The genes are TRBV18 and TRBJ1-1, with D maybe TRBD1 (5 bases). The CDR3 is 14 amino acids. Germline CDR1 and CDR2: KGHSH and LQKENI. V was trimmed by 1 base and J by 4 bases, leaving 10 bases between them. The CDR3 sequence is CASSPQGAGTEAFF. In DNA, the CDR3 is TGTGCCAGCTCACCACAAGGGGCCGGCACTGAAGCTTTCTTT.

The chain joins TRBV7-9 to TRBJ2-6; D call uncertain. Looked up from germline, CDR1 is SEHNR and CDR2 is FQNEAQ (reference sequence). The CDR3 loop spans 14 amino acids. V shed 2 bases and J shed 6 bases, with 8 bases lying between them. The CDR3 reads CASSLSISANVLTF. As DNA, the CDR3 is TGTGCCAGCAGCTTATCGATCTCGGCCAACGTCCTGACTTTC.

This clone has more than one count but fewer than ten. V and J are TRBV6-1 and TRBJ1-5; 8 positions agree with TRBD1. The CDR3 length is 16 residues. After removal of 0 bases from V and 5 bases from J, the junction contained 6 bases not matched to a gene. CDR1 and CDR2 from the germline V gene are MNHNS and SASEGT. The CDR3 DNA sequence: TGTGCCAGCAGTGAAGCGGGGACAGGAGACCATCAGCCCCAGCATTTT. It yields the protein CASSEAGTGDHQPQHF.

This clone was seen only once. This chain connects TRBV28 to TRBJ2-5, with D maybe TRBD2 (6 bases). The CDR3 loop spans 15 amino acids. Germline loops: CDR1 MDHEN, CDR2 SYDVKM. The V end was cut by 3 bases, the J end by 1 base, with 12 bases between. The CDR3 loop is CASSFRSGFQETQYF. CDR3 in DNA: TGTGCCAGCAGTTTTCGTAGCGGCTTCCAAGAGACCCAGTACTTC.

The chain couples TRBV19 to TRBJ2-5; D perhaps matches TRBD1 (6 bases). Germline-derived CDR1 and CDR2 are LNHDA and SQIVND (reference sequence). The CDR3 consists of 14 residues. The ends were cut back, 7 bases at V and 2 bases at J, with 14 bases in the middle. The CDR3 nucleotides read TGTGCCAGTAACACACCAGGGGAACAAGAGACCCAGTACTTC. It codes for CASNTPGEQETQYF. The variable domain in full, with the rest retrieved from reference TRBV19 and TRBJ2-5, is DGGITQSPKYLFRKEGQNVTLSCEQNLNHDAMYWYRQDPGQGLRLIYYSQIVNDFQKGDIAEGYSVSREKKESFPLTVTSAQKNPTAFYLCASNTPGEQETQYFGPGTRLLVL.

The V gene is TRBV5-1, the J gene TRBJ1-1, with 7 bases fitting TRBD1. The germline gives CDR1 SGHRS, CDR2 YFSETQ. The CDR3 spans 15 residues. Trimming at V came to 0 bases and at J to 1 base, leaving 3 bases not matched to a gene. The CDR3 DNA reads as TGCGCCAGCAGCTTGGATCAGGGGGGGAACACTGAAGCTTTCTTT. It encodes CASSLDQGGNTEAFF. The full variable domain, its missing parts supplied by reference TRBV5-1 and TRBJ1-1, is KAGVTQTPRYLIKTRGQQVTLSCSPISGHRSVSWYQQTPGQGLQFLFEYFSETQRNKGNFPGRFSGRQFSNSRSEMNVSTLELGDSALYLCASSLDQGGNTEAFFGQGTRLTVV.

This chain uses TRBV10-3 with TRBJ2-1; 11 positions agree with TRBD2. This CDR3 contains 14 residues. The V and J ends lost 5 bases and 9 bases, in that order; junction bases with no gene match: 6. Germline V gives CDR1 ENHRY, CDR2 SYGVKD. CDR3 region: CAISSGTSGREQFF. The CDR3 DNA reads TGTGCCATCAGTTCCGGGACTAGCGGTCGTGAGCAGTTCTTC.

V usage is TRBV27 and J usage is TRBJ1-5; 8 nucleotides align to TRBD1. J gave up 0 bases and V 4 bases, and 8 bases lay outside the gene matches. This CDR3 contains 17 residues. CDR1 is MNHEY and CDR2 is SMNVEV in the germline V gene (reference sequence). CDR3 DNA: TGTGCCAGCAGTTCGTTGAGGGACAGGTTTAGCAATCAGCCCCAGCATTTT. Protein: CASSSLRDRFSNQPQHF.

The chain combines TRBV6-6 with TRBJ2-7; 10 bases fit TRBD1. CDR1 and CDR2 from the germline V gene are MNHNY and SVGAGI (reference sequence). This CDR3 contains 14 residues. The V segment lost 2 bases and the J segment 5 bases; nucleotides outside the gene matches: 3. For the CDR3, the DNA is TGTGCCAGCAGTTACGACAGGGGGCGAAACGAGCAGTACTTC. This codes for CASSYDRGRNEQYF.

V gene TRBV5-1 combines with J gene TRBJ1-5, with D unresolved. The V end lost 5 bases, the J end lost 0 bases, and 6 bases lay between the germline ends. Looked up from germline, CDR1 is SGHRS and CDR2 is YFSETQ. This CDR3 has 13 amino acids. The CDR3 sequence: CASRGDSNQPQHF. The CDR3 DNA is TGCGCCAGCAGAGGAGATAGCAATCAGCCCCAGCATTTT.

This rearrangement joins TRBV11-2 to TRBJ2-1; D possibly corresponds to TRBD2 (6 bases). Germline V CDR1 and CDR2: SGHAT, FQNNGV. The CDR3 consists of 16 residues. The germline V and J ends were trimmed by 4 bases and 6 bases, with 19 bases remaining between them. This CDR3 reads CASSSQRVTAGNEQFF. CDR3 coding DNA: TGTGCCAGCAGCTCCCAGCGGGTCACGGCAGGCAATGAGCAGTTCTTC.

This chain links TRBV11-2 with TRBJ2-5, with a possible D match to TRBD1 (6 bases). The DNA end favors TRBJ2-7, so the J call may be wrong. The CDR3 runs 15 residues. Germline lookup yields CDR1 SGHAT and CDR2 FQNNGV. The CDR3 DNA follows: TGTGCCAGCAGCTCGCACGAGGACAGACTTTACGAGCAGTACTTC. Amino acids: CASSSHEDRLYEQYF.

The V call is TRBV6-5, the J call TRBJ2-5, with TRBD2 matching 8 bases. The CDR3 is 14 residues long. Germline assignment: CDR1 MNHEY and CDR2 SVGAGI. V shed 2 bases, J shed 5 bases, and the junction held 4 bases outside the gene matches. This CDR3 reads CASSYSGSGETQYF. CDR3 nucleotide sequence: TGTGCCAGCAGTTACAGCGGGAGCGGTGAGACCCAGTACTTC.

This chain joins TRBV6-5 and TRBJ2-1, with D uncertain. Trimming took 4 bases from V and 9 from J, leaving 10 bases between them. Per the germline V gene, CDR1 is MNHEY and CDR2 is SVGAGI. The CDR3 is made up of 12 amino acids. In DNA form, the CDR3 reads TGTGCCAGCAGTTCCTGGGCCAGTGAGCAGTTCTTC. It codes for CASSSWASEQFF.

CDR3 sequence reads: CASSPAPVSGSSYETQYF. The CDR3 DNA sequence: TGTGCCAGCAGCCCAGCTCCTGTTAGCGGGAGTTCGTATGAGACCCAGTACTTC. The gene calls are TRBV13 and TRBJ2-5; TRBD2 agrees at 9 bases. The CDR3 has 18 amino acids. The ends lost 5 bases at V and 5 bases at J; junction bases unmatched: 18. Germline CDR1 is PRHDT and CDR2 is FYEKMQ (reference sequence).

The V and J genes are TRBV5-4 and TRBJ2-7; tentative D call: TRBD2 (6 bases). The length of the CDR3 is 17 residues. Trimming pared 2 bases from V and 2 bases from J, leaving 20 bases between. CDR1 and CDR2 from the germline V gene are SGHNT and YYREEE (reference sequence). The CDR3: CASSLQTGPRRAYEQYF. The CDR3 region has the DNA TGTGCCAGCAGCTTACAAACCGGGCCACGGAGGGCCTACGAGCAGTACTTC.

The chain recombines TRBV18 with TRBJ1-5, with D unresolved. Germline V gives CDR1 KGHSH, CDR2 LQKENI. The CDR3 extends over 13 amino acids. Trimming shortened V by 5 bases and J by 4 bases, and 9 bases separated the two germline ends. The CDR3 is CASSTDVNQPQHF. The CDR3 bases are TGTGCCAGCTCAACGGACGTTAATCAGCCCCAGCATTTT. The full variable domain, in which reference TRBV18 and TRBJ1-5 provide the parts outside the CDR3, is NAGVMQNPRHLVRRRGQEARLRCSPMKGHSHVYWYRQLPEEGLKFMVYLQKENIIDESGMPKERFSAEFPKEGPSILRIQQVVRGDSAAYFCASSTDVNQPQHFGDGTRLSIL.

This clone occurred once. J is TRBJ2-7 and V is TRBV5-1; no definite D call. The germline V gene has CDR1 SGHRS and CDR2 YFSETQ. This CDR3 spans 15 amino acids. V lost 0 bases and J 1 base, leaving 11 bases between the germline ends. DNA of the CDR3: TGCGCCAGCAGCTTGGCCCGGACGCTTTCCTACGAGCAGTACTTC. As protein: CASSLARTLSYEQYF.

The V call is TRBV10-1, the J call TRBJ1-1; no clear D. CDR3 length equals 14 residues. CDR1 and CDR2 from the germline V gene are WNHNN and SYGVQD (reference sequence). Trimming removed 5 bases from V and 1 base from J, with 11 bases in between. The CDR3 DNA reads TGCGCCAGCAGTTATGGCAGCAAGAACACTGAAGCTTTCTTT. Its translation: CASSYGSKNTEAFF.

The chain uses TRBV9 and TRBJ2-3; 9 bases are shared with TRBD2. The junction had 4 bases not matched to a gene; V was cut back by 3 bases and J by 5 bases. Per the germline V gene, CDR1 is SGDLS and CDR2 is YYNGEE. The CDR3 has 14 residues. Written as DNA, the CDR3 is TGTGCCAGCAGCGGCCCAGCGGGAGGAGATACGCAGTATTTT. As protein: CASSGPAGGDTQYF.

The J gene is TRBJ2-7, the V gene TRBV5-1; no clear D gene. CDR1 is SGHRS and CDR2 is YFSETQ in the germline V gene. The V end was cut by 0 bases, the J end by 7 bases, with 5 bases between. CDR3 length equals 11 residues. CDR3 region: CASSLDQEQYF. The CDR3 DNA reads as TGCGCCAGCAGCTTGGACCAAGAGCAGTACTTC. Using reference TRBV5-1 and TRBJ2-7 for the parts outside the CDR3, the full variable domain is KAGVTQTPRYLIKTRGQQVTLSCSPISGHRSVSWYQQTPGQGLQFLFEYFSETQRNKGNFPGRFSGRQFSNSRSEMNVSTLELGDSALYLCASSLDQEQYFGPGTRLTVT.

J is TRBJ2-1 and V is TRBV4-1; unclear D gene. Germline CDR1 is MGHRA and CDR2 is YSYEKL. Trimming shortened V by 0 bases and J by 10 bases, and 13 bases separated the two germline ends. CDR3 size: 14 residues. The CDR3 bases are TGCGCCAGCAGCCAAGAAACGGGCGTTCAGGAGCAGTTCTTC. Translated: CASSQETGVQEQFF.

The chain links TRBV18 to TRBJ2-3, with no clear D. V lost 5 bases and J lost 2, with 14 bases in between. The CDR3 has 15 amino acids. CDR1 KGHSH and CDR2 LQKENI come from the germline V gene. In DNA form, the CDR3 reads TGTGCCAGCTCAGATCACGACGGCTACACAGATACGCAGTATTTT. It codes for CASSDHDGYTDTQYF.